The 7 T cell receptor beta chains given below trace back to one sample, sequenced in a study of cytomegalovirus exposure and HLA in healthy donors. Some clones are missing from TCRdb's copy, which holds only in-frame ones; the method was immunoSEQ multiplex PCR. This repertoire shows roughly 110,000 clones, around 90% found once; its top ten account for about 1.8%. The sample was PBMCs. These receptors originate from a woman under 30 in good health and CMV-seropositive.

The V gene is TRBV5-4, the J gene TRBJ2-6; tentatively, D is TRBD1 (5 bases). CDR1 is SGHNT, CDR2 YYREEE, per germline (reference sequence). The CDR3 covers 16 residues. Trimming took off 4 bases at V and 0 bases at J, with 11 bases between the two ends. Here the CDR3 DNA reads TGTGCCAGCAGCAGGGGCTGGAGCTCTGGGGCCAACGTCCTGACTTTC. Amino acid sequence: CASSRGWSSGANVLTF.

The V call is TRBV25-1, the J call TRBJ2-2, with D unclear. Trimming removed 2 bases at V and 5 bases at J, with 9 bases between. The CDR3 has 14 amino acids. From germline, CDR1 is MGHDK and CDR2 SYGVNS. The CDR3 protein is CASSEPTGTGELFF. As DNA, the CDR3 is TGTGCCAGCAGTGAACCCACCGGGACCGGGGAGCTGTTTTTT.

The rearrangement joins TRBV4-1 to TRBJ1-1; 7 bases are shared with TRBD1. CDR3 length: 17 residues. Trimming took 2 bases from V and 0 from J; bases not matched to a gene: 9. CDR1 is MGHRA, CDR2 YSYEKL, per germline. CDR3 bases: TGCGCCAGCAGCCAATTAGCGACAGGGAGAGTGAACACTGAAGCTTTCTTT. Translating gives CASSQLATGRVNTEAFF.

The CDR3 loop is CASSLDRGTGELFF. DNA for the CDR3: TGTGCCAGCAGTTTGGACAGGGGAACCGGGGAGCTGTTTTTT. The rearrangement joins TRBV6-5 to TRBJ2-2, with TRBD1 identical over 9 bases. CDR3 length: 14 residues. CDR1 and CDR2 from the germline V gene are MNHEY and SVGAGI. With V trimmed by 4 bases and J by 5 bases, 2 bases remained unmatched.

V and J are TRBV7-2 and TRBJ1-6; TRBD1 matches at 8 bases. CDR1 and CDR2 from the germline V gene are SGHTA and FQGNSA. V lost 1 base and J lost 7; bases outside the gene matches: 9. This CDR3 has 17 residues. The CDR3 sequence is CASSLGLRQGPNSPLHF. The CDR3, as DNA: TGTGCCAGCAGCTTAGGCCTACGACAGGGGCCCAATTCACCCCTCCACTTT.

This chain joins TRBV2 and TRBJ2-5, with 8 positions matching TRBD2. Per germline, CDR1 SNHLY and CDR2 FYNNEI. After removal of 7 bases from V and 5 bases from J, the junction contained 3 bases not matched to a gene. This CDR3 has 12 amino acids. This CDR3 reads CASNGGAETQYF. The CDR3, as DNA: TGTGCCAGCAACGGGGGGGCGGAGACCCAGTACTTC.

The gene calls are TRBV5-1 and TRBJ1-1; D may be TRBD1 (6 bases). V shed 1 base and J shed 4 bases, with 14 bases lying between them. Germline V lookup: CDR1 SGHRS, CDR2 YFSETQ. CDR3 length: 15 amino acids. DNA for the CDR3: TGCGCCAGCAGCTTGCTAGAAAGGGGGGGCACTGAAGCTTTCTTT. This translates into CASSLLERGGTEAFF. The full variable domain, its missing parts supplied by reference TRBV5-1 and TRBJ1-1, is KAGVTQTPRYLIKTRGQQVTLSCSPISGHRSVSWYQQTPGQGLQFLFEYFSETQRNKGNFPGRFSGRQFSNSRSEMNVSTLELGDSALYLCASSLLERGGTEAFFGQGTRLTVV.